This note documents a single T cell receptor beta chain sequence. In the original workflow: Estimates of nucleated cell counts were drawn from the amplification of reference gene primers. Using immunoSEQ multiplex PCR, the repertoire was profiled, and TCRdb retains in-frame clones only, with some absent. V, J and clone size were drawn from that table, and D and trimming were deduced from the DNA. Of more than 150,000 clones detected, around 84% appear once; the ten largest clones hold around 15%. The sample originates from a study of blood T cell repertoires in COVID-19. Overall study: Sources were T cells, B-cell-depleted T cells, or PBMCs; the material itself was cDNA or gDNA.

The specimen was peripheral blood. This clonotype was obtained from a young man with active or convalescent COVID-19.

This chain's CDR3 is CASSLRPGDTDTQYF. For the CDR3, the DNA is TGTGCCAGCAGCCTCCGGCCGGGGGACACAGATACGCAGTATTTT. The chain has TRBV9 and TRBJ2-3; possibly TRBD2 for D (6 bases). CDR1 SGDLS and CDR2 YYNGEE come from the germline V gene. V was pared by 4 bases and J by 2 bases, with 14 bases between. This CDR3 is built from 15 residues.